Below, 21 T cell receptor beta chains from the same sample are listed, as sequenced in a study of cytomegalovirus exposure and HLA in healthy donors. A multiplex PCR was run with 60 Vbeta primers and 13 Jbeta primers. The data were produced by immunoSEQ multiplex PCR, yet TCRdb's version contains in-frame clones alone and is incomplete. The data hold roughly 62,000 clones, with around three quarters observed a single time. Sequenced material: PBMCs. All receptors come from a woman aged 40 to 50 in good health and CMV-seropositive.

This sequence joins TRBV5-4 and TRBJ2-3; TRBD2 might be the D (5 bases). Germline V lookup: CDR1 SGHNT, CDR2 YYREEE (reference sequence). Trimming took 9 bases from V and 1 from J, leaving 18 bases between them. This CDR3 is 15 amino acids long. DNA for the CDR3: TGTGCCACCAGACGGACGGGGAGCCGCACAGATACGCAGTATTTT. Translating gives CATRRTGSRTDTQYF.

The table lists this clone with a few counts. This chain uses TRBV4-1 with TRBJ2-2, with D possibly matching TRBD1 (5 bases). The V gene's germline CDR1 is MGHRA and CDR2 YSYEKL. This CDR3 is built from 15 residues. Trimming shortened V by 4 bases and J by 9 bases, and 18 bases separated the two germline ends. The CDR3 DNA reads TGCGCCAGCAGCCCCAAAGTGGGGCAGGCCCGGGAGCTGTTTTTT. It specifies CASSPKVGQARELFF.

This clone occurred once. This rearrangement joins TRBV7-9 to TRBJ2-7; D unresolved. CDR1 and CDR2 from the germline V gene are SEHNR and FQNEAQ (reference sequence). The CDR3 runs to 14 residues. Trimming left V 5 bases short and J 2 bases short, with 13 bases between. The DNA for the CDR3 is TGTGCCAGCAGCCCCACGGCGAGGCCCTACGAGCAGTACTTC. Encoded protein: CASSPTARPYEQYF.

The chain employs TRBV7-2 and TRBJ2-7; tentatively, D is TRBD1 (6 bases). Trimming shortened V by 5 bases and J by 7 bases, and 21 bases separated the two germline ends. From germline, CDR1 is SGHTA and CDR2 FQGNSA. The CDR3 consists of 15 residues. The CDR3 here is CASSVQGRLGWEQYF. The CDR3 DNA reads TGTGCCAGCAGCGTACAGGGCCGTCTAGGTTGGGAGCAGTACTTC.

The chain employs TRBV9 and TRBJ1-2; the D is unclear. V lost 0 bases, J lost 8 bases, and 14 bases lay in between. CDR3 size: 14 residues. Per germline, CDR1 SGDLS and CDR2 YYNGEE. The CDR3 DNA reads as TGTGCCAGCAGCGTAGGGGTGGGGTCGGGAGGCTACACCTTC. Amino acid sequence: CASSVGVGSGGYTF.

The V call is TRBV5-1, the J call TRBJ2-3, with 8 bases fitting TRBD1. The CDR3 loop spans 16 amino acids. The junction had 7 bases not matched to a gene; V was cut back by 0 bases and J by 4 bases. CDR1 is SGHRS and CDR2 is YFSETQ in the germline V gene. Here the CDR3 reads CASSLGQGANSDTQYF. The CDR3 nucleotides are TGCGCCAGCAGCTTGGGGCAGGGGGCCAATTCAGATACGCAGTATTTT.

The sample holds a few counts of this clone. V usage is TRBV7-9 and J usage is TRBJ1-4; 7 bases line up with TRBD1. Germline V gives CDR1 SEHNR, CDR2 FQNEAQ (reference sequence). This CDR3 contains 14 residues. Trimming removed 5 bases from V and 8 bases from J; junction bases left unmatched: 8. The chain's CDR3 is CASSLRQGGEKLFF. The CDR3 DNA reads TGTGCCAGCAGCCTACGACAGGGAGGAGAAAAACTGTTTTTT.

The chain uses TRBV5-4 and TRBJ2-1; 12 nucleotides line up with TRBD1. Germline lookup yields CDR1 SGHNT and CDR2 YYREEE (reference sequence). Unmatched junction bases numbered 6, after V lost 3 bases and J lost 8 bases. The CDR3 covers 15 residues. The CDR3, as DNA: TGTGCCAGCAGCTCCCCGGGACAGGGGGCCTATGAGCAGTTCTTC. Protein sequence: CASSSPGQGAYEQFF. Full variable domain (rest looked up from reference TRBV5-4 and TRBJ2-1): ETGVTQSPTHLIKTRGQQVTLRCSSQSGHNTVSWYQQALGQGPQFIFQYYREEENGRGNFPPRFSGLQFPNYSSELNVNALELDDSALYLCASSSPGQGAYEQFFGPGTRLTVL.

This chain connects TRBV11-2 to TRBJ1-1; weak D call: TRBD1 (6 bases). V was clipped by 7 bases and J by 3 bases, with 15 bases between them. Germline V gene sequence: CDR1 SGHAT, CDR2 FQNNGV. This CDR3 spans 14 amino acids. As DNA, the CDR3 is TGTGCCAGCACCCCGGACAGTGTCTACACTGAAGCTTTCTTT. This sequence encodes CASTPDSVYTEAFF.

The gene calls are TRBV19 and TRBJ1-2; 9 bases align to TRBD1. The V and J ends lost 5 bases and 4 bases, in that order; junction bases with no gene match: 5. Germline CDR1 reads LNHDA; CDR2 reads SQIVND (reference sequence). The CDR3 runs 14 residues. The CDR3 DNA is TGTGCCAGTAGTCCGGGACAGGGACTCTATGGCTACACCTTC. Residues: CASSPGQGLYGYTF. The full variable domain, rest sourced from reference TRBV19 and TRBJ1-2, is DGGITQSPKYLFRKEGQNVTLSCEQNLNHDAMYWYRQDPGQGLRLIYYSQIVNDFQKGDIAEGYSVSREKKESFPLTVTSAQKNPTAFYLCASSPGQGLYGYTFGSGTRLTVV.

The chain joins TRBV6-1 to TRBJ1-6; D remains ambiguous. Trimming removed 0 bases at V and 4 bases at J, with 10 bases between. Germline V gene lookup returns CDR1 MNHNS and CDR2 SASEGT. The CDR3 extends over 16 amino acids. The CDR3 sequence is CASSEAVVEYNSPLHF. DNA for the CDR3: TGTGCCAGCAGTGAAGCTGTGGTGGAGTATAATTCACCCCTCCACTTT.

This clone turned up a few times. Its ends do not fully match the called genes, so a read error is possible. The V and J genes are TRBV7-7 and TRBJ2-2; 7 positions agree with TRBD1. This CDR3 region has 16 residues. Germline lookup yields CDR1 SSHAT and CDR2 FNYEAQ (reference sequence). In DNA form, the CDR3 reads TGTGCTAGCAGCTTAGCAGGGACAGCGAACACCGGGGAGCTGTTTTTT. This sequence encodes CASSLAGTANTGELFF.

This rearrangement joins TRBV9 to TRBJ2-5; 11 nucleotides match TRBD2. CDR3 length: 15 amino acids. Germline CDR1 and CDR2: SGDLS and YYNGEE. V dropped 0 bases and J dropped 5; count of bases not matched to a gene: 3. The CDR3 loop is CASSVVAGGWETQYF. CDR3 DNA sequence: TGTGCCAGCAGCGTAGTAGCGGGGGGGTGGGAGACCCAGTACTTC.

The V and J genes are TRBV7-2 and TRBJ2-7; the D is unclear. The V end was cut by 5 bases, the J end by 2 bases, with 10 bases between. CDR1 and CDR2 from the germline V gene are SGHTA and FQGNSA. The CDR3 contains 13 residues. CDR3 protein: CASSLQLTYEQYF. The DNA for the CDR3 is TGTGCCAGCAGCCTTCAGTTAACCTACGAGCAGTACTTC.

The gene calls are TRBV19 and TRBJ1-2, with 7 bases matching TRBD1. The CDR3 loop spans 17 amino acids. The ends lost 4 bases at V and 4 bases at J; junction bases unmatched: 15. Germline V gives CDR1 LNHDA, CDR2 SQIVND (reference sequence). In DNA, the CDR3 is TGTGCCAGTAGTACCCCCAGGACAGGACCAGTATCCTATGGCTACACCTTC. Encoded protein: CASSTPRTGPVSYGYTF.

The CDR3 DNA is TGTGCCAGCAGCTGGTGGACAGCGAGCTACGAGCAGTACTTC. It is translated as CASSWWTASYEQYF. The chain recombines TRBV7-2 with TRBJ2-7; TRBD1 is a possible D gene (6 bases). The ends were cut back, 4 bases at V and 3 bases at J, with 13 bases in the middle. The CDR3 runs 14 residues. In germline, CDR1 is SGHTA, CDR2 FQGNSA.

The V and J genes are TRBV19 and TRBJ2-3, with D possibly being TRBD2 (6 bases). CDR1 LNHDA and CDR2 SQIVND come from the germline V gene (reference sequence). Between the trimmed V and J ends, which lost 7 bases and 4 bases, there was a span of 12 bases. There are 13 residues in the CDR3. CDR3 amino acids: CASMGRGSDTQYF. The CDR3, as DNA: TGTGCCAGTATGGGGCGGGGCTCAGATACGCAGTATTTT.

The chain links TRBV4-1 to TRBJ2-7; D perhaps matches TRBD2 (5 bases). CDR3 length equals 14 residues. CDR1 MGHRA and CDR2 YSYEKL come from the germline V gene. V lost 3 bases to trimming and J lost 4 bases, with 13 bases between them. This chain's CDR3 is CASSHLYSGYEQYF. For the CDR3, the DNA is TGCGCCAGCAGCCACCTCTACTCGGGGTACGAGCAGTACTTC.

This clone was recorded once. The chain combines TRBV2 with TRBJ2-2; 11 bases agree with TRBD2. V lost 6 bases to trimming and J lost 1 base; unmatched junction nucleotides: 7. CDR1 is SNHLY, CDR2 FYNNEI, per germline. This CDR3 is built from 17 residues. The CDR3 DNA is TGTGCCAGCAGACGACTAGGGACTAGCGGGAACACCGGGGAGCTGTTTTTT. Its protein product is CASRRLGTSGNTGELFF.

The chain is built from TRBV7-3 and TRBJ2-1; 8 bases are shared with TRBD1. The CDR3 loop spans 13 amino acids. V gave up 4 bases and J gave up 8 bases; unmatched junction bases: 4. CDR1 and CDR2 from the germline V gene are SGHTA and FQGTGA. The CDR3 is CASSYHRGYEQFF. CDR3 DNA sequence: TGTGCCAGCAGCTACCACAGGGGGTATGAGCAGTTCTTC.

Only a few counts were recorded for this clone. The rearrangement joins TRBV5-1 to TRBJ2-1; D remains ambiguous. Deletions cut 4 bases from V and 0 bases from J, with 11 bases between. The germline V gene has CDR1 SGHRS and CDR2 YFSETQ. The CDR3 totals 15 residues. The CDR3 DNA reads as TGCGCCAGCAGCCTAGAGCTGAGCTCCTACAATGAGCAGTTCTTC. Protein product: CASSLELSSYNEQFF.